This T cell receptor (beta chain) was observed in a study of OX40 agonist ivuxolimab in advanced cancers. On this clone itself: Its antigen is as yet unknown.

The repertoire was sequenced with immunoSEQ multiplex PCR; TCRdb's copy has only in-frame clones and lacks some. The sample contains tens of thousands of clones, 91% of which appear only once. General study results and limits: Relatively little clonal expansion, among the lowest observed, appeared in partial responders at 0.1-3.0 mg/kg. Doses of 0.1 to 3.0 mg/kg were accompanied by clonal expansion of CD4+ and CD8+ blood T cells by week 6.

This CDR3 comprises 14 residues. V gave up 5 bases and J gave up 2 bases, with 15 bases separating them. CDR1 and CDR2 (germline): SQVTM, ANQGSEA. The clonotype was recovered from an adult with an advanced solid tumor such as melanoma, head and neck, liver or kidney cancer. The chain links TRBV29-1 to TRBJ1-2, with D hard to call. The sample was CD4+ or CD8+ T cells sorted from blood, taken in a trial of the OX40 agonist ivuxolimab. The CDR3 nucleotides are TGCAGCGTTTATGTAGGTAATTTGAACTATGGCTACACCTTC. Translation gives CSVYVGNLNYGYTF. Full variable domain (remainder filled in from reference TRBV29-1 and TRBJ1-2): SAVISQKPSRDICQRGTSLTIQCQVDSQVTMMFWYRQQPGQSLTLIATANQGSEATYESGFVIDKFPISRPNLTFSTLTVSNMSPEDSSIYLCSVYVGNLNYGYTFGSGTRLTVV.